The clone carrying this TCR beta chain turned up a few times. Its matching antigen is unknown. The germline gene is not matched at one end of the junction; a read error may be the cause. A 5'RACE reaction primed in the constant segment made cDNA libraries of TCR alpha and TCR beta, and these carried sample barcodes and UMIs. TCRdb processed the 5' RACE reads anew with MiXCR; each CDR3 protein has one entry. The data hold 560,000 or so distinct CDR3 sequences, with 17% observed a single time. These data come from a study of T-cell memory formation after mild COVID-19. Points from the study as a whole: For contracting clones, CD4+ ones sat mainly in CM and EM, CD8+ in EMRA. Among clones peaking at day 37 in the second wave, SARS-CoV-2 specificity remained unconfirmed.

This CDR3 region has 12 residues. Germline V gene sequence: CDR1 MNHGY, CDR2 SVAAGI. Source material: PBMCs or a T cell subset sorted from them (not recorded which). The sequence derives from an adult woman who had mild COVID-19 (a few samples of this study predate the infection). Cell type and time point are not known. The chain couples TRBV6-9 to TRBJ2-1; no clear D. CDR3 in DNA: TGTGCCAGCAGTTATGGATCGAATGGGCAGTTCTTC. Translating it yields CASSYGSNGQFF.